These T cell receptor beta chains were read from a single sample in a study of CD8+ T cells in alopecia areata. This table comes from immunoSEQ multiplex PCR, and its TCRdb copy is limited to in-frame clones, with some not included. The sample lists 150,000 to 200,000 clones, around 49% occurring once. This sample comprised CD8+ T cells sorted from blood, obtained around week 53, from a patient treated with tofacitinib. The source of these receptors is a human donor with alopecia areata. Both conserved end residues are part of each CDR3. The D gene is left open where the match is weak. Part of the rows lack a size; the others show once, few, many or a class for expanded clones.

TRBD1	TRBV6-6	TRBJ1-5	.	TGTGCCAGCAGTTCCCCGGGACAGGGGAACAATCAGCCCCAGCATTTT	CASSSPGQGNNQPQHF
.	TRBV11-2	TRBJ1-3	.	TGTGCCAGCAGCATCTACACAGGGACCTCTGGAAACACCATATATTTT	CASSIYTGTSGNTIYF
.	TRBV23-1	TRBJ1-6	.	TGCGCCAGCAGTCAGTTTCGAGACAGAGATAATTCACCCCTCCACTTT	CASSQFRDRDNSPLHF
TRBD1	TRBV27	TRBJ1-2	.	TGTGCCAGCAGTTTATTTGGGCCCGACAGGGCTAACTATGGCTACACCTTC	CASSLFGPDRANYGYTF
.	TRBV5-1	TRBJ1-2	.	TGCGCCAGCAGCCTCCGGGACCGCAGTCATGGCTACACCTTC	CASSLRDRSHGYTF
TRBD2	TRBV6-5	TRBJ2-7	few	TGTGCCAGCAGTTACTCGGGACTAGCGGGTTACGAGCAGTACTTC	CASSYSGLAGYEQYF
.	TRBV6-5	TRBJ2-1	few	TGTGCCAGCACTATGGGAGTCGGTGGTGAGCAGTTCTTC	CASTMGVGGEQFF
.	TRBV5-1	TRBJ1-2	.	TGCGCCAGCAGCTTGGCCGGACAGATCTATGGCTACACCTTC	CASSLAGQIYGYTF
TRBD2	TRBV7-8	TRBJ2-1	.	TGTGCCAGCAGCTTAGGCTACGGGGGGAAGGCGTTCTTC	CASSLGYGGKAFF
.	TRBV2	TRBJ2-5	few	TGTGCCATTGACAGTCCCCAAGAGACCCAGTACTTC	CAIDSPQETQYF
.	TRBV7-2	TRBJ1-2	.	TGTGCCAGCAGCTCCGATCACAGGGCTGTAAACACCTTC	CASSSDHRAVNTF
TRBD1	TRBV20-1	TRBJ1-2	few	TGCAGTGCTACCTCGACAGGGGAGGATACCTTC	CSATSTGEDTF
.	TRBV5-1	TRBJ2-1	few	TGCGCCAGCAGCTTGGTTCCCTCAACAGCGCTAATCCCTAATGAGCAGTTCTTC	CASSLVPSTALIPNEQFF
TRBD2	TRBV2	TRBJ2-6	.	TGTGCCAGCAGGCTAGCGGGGCCGAACTCTGGGGCCAACGTCCTGACTTTC	CASRLAGPNSGANVLTF
.	TRBV6-5	TRBJ2-3	.	TGTGCCAGCAGTTCTAACGGGGACGGTACAGATACGCAGTATTTT	CASSSNGDGTDTQYF
.	TRBV30	TRBJ1-1	.	TGTGCCTGGAGCCAGGAAAACACTGAAGCTTTCTTT	CAWSQENTEAFF
.	TRBV15	TRBJ2-1	few	TGTGCCACCAGCAGAGATCTGGGGCAGGTACTGGATGAGCAGTTCTTC	CATSRDLGQVLDEQFF
.	TRBV4-1	TRBJ1-1	.	TGCGCCAGCAGCCAAGGGGGTTTCACTGAAGCTTTCTTT	CASSQGGFTEAFF
TRBD1	TRBV7-6	TRBJ2-7	.	TGTGCCAGCAGCGATAAGTGGACAGGATCGTCCTACGAGCAGTACTTC	CASSDKWTGSSYEQYF
.	TRBV6-5	TRBJ1-1	.	TGTGCCAGCAGTTCCCTTGGGTTGGACACTGAAGCTTTCTTT	CASSSLGLDTEAFF
TRBD1	TRBV7-8	TRBJ2-1	few	TGTGCCAGCAGCTCGGACAGGGGGTTCAATGAGCAGTTCTTC	CASSSDRGFNEQFF
.	TRBV29-1	TRBJ1-3	few	TGCAGCGCCCTTGTCTCCCGAAACACCATATATTTT	CSALVSRNTIYF
TRBD1	TRBV7-9	TRBJ2-7	.	TGTGCCAGCAGTCGACAGGGATCTAATACCTACGAGCAGTACTTC	CASSRQGSNTYEQYF
TRBD1	TRBV27	TRBJ1-2	once	TGTGCCAGCAGTTTATCAGGGGACAGGGTAAATGGCTACACCTTC	CASSLSGDRVNGYTF
TRBD1	TRBV15	TRBJ1-2	.	TGTGCCACCGCCGCGGACAGGGAAGTGGATGGCTACACCTTC	CATAADREVDGYTF
.	TRBV29-1	TRBJ2-7	few	TGCAGCGTTGTTGGAATCGACACCTACGAGCAGTACTTC	CSVVGIDTYEQYF
.	TRBV14	TRBJ1-1	once	TGTGCCAGCAGCCAAGAAAATCGGGGAGCCACTGAAGCTTTCTTT	CASSQENRGATEAFF
.	TRBV7-9	TRBJ2-5	.	TGTGCCAGCAGCCTGATGGGAGAGACCCAGTACTTC	CASSLMGETQYF
TRBD2	TRBV7-9	TRBJ2-1	few	TGTGCCAGCAGCCGCCCCCCTAGCGGGGGGGCGATCCTCTTGGCGGAGCAGTTCTTC	CASSRPPSGGAILLAEQFF
TRBD2	TRBV6-5	TRBJ2-5	.	TGTGCCAGCAAGTTTAGCGGGGACCCGACCCAGTACTTC	CASKFSGDPTQYF
.	TRBV30	TRBJ2-2	.	TGTGCCTGGAGCTCAGTCCCCGGGGAGCTGTTTTTT	CAWSSVPGELFF
TRBD2	TRBV27	TRBJ2-3	.	TGTGCCAGCAGTTTATACTCCCCAGGGCTAGCGGGGGGCCCAGATACGCAGTATTTT	CASSLYSPGLAGGPDTQYF
.	TRBV29-1	TRBJ2-7	few	TGCAGCGTTGGTAGGGGGACAAGGAACGAGCAGTACTTC	CSVGRGTRNEQYF
.	TRBV5-6	TRBJ2-5	.	TGTGCCAGCAGCCCCAGACAGGCATGGATGGAGACCCAGTACTTC	CASSPRQAWMETQYF
.	TRBV5-6	TRBJ1-2	few	TGTGCCAGCAGCAAGCCTACCGAGTACCACTATACCTATGGCTACACCTTC	CASSKPTEYHYTYGYTF
.	TRBV19	TRBJ1-5	.	TGTGCCAGTAGTGTCCGGGACTTAAATCAGCCCCAGCATTTT	CASSVRDLNQPQHF
.	TRBV27	TRBJ1-5	few	TGTGCCAGCAGTAGGACAGCGGGTCAGCCCCAGCATTTT	CASSRTAGQPQHF
.	TRBV5-6	TRBJ1-1	.	TGTGCCAGCAGCTGGGGAGGGGACACTGAAGCTTTCTTT	CASSWGGDTEAFF
TRBD2	TRBV13	TRBJ2-1	few	TGTGCCAGCAGCTTAGGCCCCGGACTAGCGGTTAACAATGAGCAGTTCTTC	CASSLGPGLAVNNEQFF
.	TRBV4-3	TRBJ2-7	.	TGCGCCAGCAGCCAAGAAATGATGGGGGCGGAAGGCTACGAGCAGTACTTC	CASSQEMMGAEGYEQYF